Each of the 14 T cell receptor beta chains below was sequenced from the same sample in a study of T-cell memory formation after mild COVID-19. One entry per CDR3 protein, called by TCRdb with MiXCR from the 5' RACE reads. The repertoire holds about 140,000 distinct CDR3 sequences, with around 5.8% as singletons. Sequencing was performed on PBMCs or a T cell subset sorted from them (not recorded which). The receptors were gathered from an adult woman who had mild COVID-19 (a few samples of this study predate the infection). Cell type and time point are not known.

The chain joins TRBV7-3 to TRBJ2-4; D is perhaps TRBD1 (7 bases). This CDR3 region has 14 residues. Germline-derived CDR1 and CDR2 are SGHTA and FQGTGA. Trimming removed 5 bases at V and 11 bases at J, with 19 bases between. The CDR3 sequence: CASSPQGGARVQYF. Written as DNA, the CDR3 is TGTGCCAGCAGCCCTCAGGGGGGAGCCAGGGTTCAGTACTTC.

In its sample, this clonotype was seen a few times. The V call is TRBV6-5, the J call TRBJ2-1, with D possibly matching TRBD2 (6 bases). CDR1 MNHEY and CDR2 SVGAGI come from the germline V gene. CDR3 length: 16 amino acids. The V end was cut by 4 bases, the J end by 4 bases, with 17 bases between. The DNA of the CDR3 is TGTGCCAGCAGTTCCCTGGGAGGAGGCTTTTACAATGAGCAGTTCTTC. Translation gives CASSSLGGGFYNEQFF.

There are many counts of this clonotype. The chain couples TRBV6-1 to TRBJ2-4, with 14 positions matching TRBD2. This CDR3 region has 18 residues. Germline CDR1 is MNHNS and CDR2 is SASEGT. Trimming cost V 0 bases and J 1 base; bases outside gene matches: 2. The CDR3 DNA follows: TGTGCCAGCAGTGAAGCGGGACTAGCGGGAGCTGCCAAAAACATTCAGTACTTC. Protein: CASSEAGLAGAAKNIQYF.

This clonotype was detected a few times. The rearrangement uses TRBV7-2 and TRBJ2-3; D unresolved. The CDR3 spans 12 residues. Germline V gene sequence: CDR1 SGHTA, CDR2 FQGNSA. The germline V and J ends were trimmed by 6 bases and 5 bases, with 9 bases remaining between them. The CDR3 region has the DNA TGTGCCAGCAGTCGATACCTAGATACGCAGTATTTT. Amino acids: CASSRYLDTQYF.

This clonotype was observed many times. V and J are TRBV12-3 or TRBV12-4 and TRBJ2-6; 7 bases align to TRBD1. V lost 6 bases to trimming and J lost 4 bases; unmatched junction nucleotides: 6. The CDR3 extends over 15 amino acids. The CDR3 here is CASSPTGAGANVLTF. The DNA of the CDR3 is TGTGCCAGCAGCCCAACAGGGGCCGGGGCCAACGTCCTGACTTTC.

This clonotype was counted at least ten times. The rearrangement joins TRBV7-9 to TRBJ1-2; D is uncertain. Per the germline V gene, CDR1 is SEHNR and CDR2 is FQNEAQ (reference sequence). This CDR3 is built from 11 residues. V shed 2 bases and J shed 8 bases, with 6 bases lying between them. DNA for the CDR3: TGTGCCAGCAGCTTACTGGGAGGCTACACCTTC. Residues: CASSLLGGYTF. The variable domain in full, with the rest retrieved from reference TRBV7-9 and TRBJ1-2, is DTGVSQNPRHKITKRGQNVTFRCDPISEHNRLYWYRQTLGQGPEFLTYFQNEAQLEKSRLLSDRFSAERPKGSFSTLEIQRTEQGDSAMYLCASSLLGGYTFGSGTRLTVV.

This clonotype appeared many times. This chain connects TRBV5-1 to TRBJ1-1; no clear D. Germline V CDR1 and CDR2: SGHRS, YFSETQ. CDR3 length equals 12 residues. Trimming removed 2 bases from V and 9 bases from J, with 11 bases in between. The CDR3 DNA follows: TGCGCCAGCAGCTTAGATGGGCCGCAAGCTTTCTTT. This gives the protein CASSLDGPQAFF.

J is TRBJ2-2 and V is TRBV30; D possibly uses TRBD1 or TRBD2 (6 bases each). The CDR3 length is 14 residues. The V gene's germline CDR1 is GTSNPN and CDR2 SVGIG (reference sequence). Trimming took off 7 bases at V and 6 bases at J, with 18 bases between the two ends. CDR3 loop: CASYPRGEAGELFF. The CDR3, as DNA: TGTGCCTCCTACCCGAGGGGGGAAGCCGGGGAGCTGTTTTTT. The full variable domain, completed using reference TRBV30 and TRBJ2-2, is SQTIHQWPATLVQPVGSPLSLECTVEGTSNPNLYWYRQAAGRGLQLLFYSVGIGQISSEVPQNLSASRPQDRQFILSSKKLLLSDSGFYLCASYPRGEAGELFFGEGSRLTVL.

This chain uses TRBV30 with TRBJ2-7; the match to TRBD2 covers 9 bases. The J segment lost 4 bases and the V segment lost 0 bases, leaving 4 bases of the junction unmatched. The CDR3 runs to 14 residues. In germline, CDR1 is GTSNPN, CDR2 SVGIG (reference sequence). The CDR3 reads CAWSVNSGSYEQYF. CDR3 bases: TGTGCCTGGAGTGTAAATAGCGGGAGTTACGAGCAGTACTTC.

V is TRBV10-3 and J is TRBJ1-6, with D possibly being TRBD1 (6 bases). This CDR3 is 14 amino acids long. Germline CDR1 is ENHRY and CDR2 is SYGVKD. Trimming removed 5 bases at V and 7 bases at J, with 12 bases between. DNA of the CDR3: TGTGCCATCAGTACCGGGACAAGGAATTCACCCCTCCACTTT. Encoded protein: CAISTGTRNSPLHF.

This clonotype was seen at least ten times. The chain links TRBV5-1 to TRBJ2-3; D remains unclear. The germline CDR1 and CDR2 sequences are SGHRS and YFSETQ. The CDR3 loop spans 15 amino acids. The V gene lost 4 bases and the J gene lost 1 base, with 13 bases spanning the gap. CDR3: CASSPPGGGTDTQYF. The CDR3 DNA reads TGCGCCAGCAGCCCCCCGGGTGGAGGCACAGATACGCAGTATTTT.

This clonotype was observed many times. This chain joins TRBV5-5 and TRBJ2-2; 11 bases map to TRBD2. CDR3 length: 19 residues. V was pared by 5 bases and J by 6 bases, with 18 bases of the junction left unmatched. Germline V gives CDR1 SGHKS, CDR2 YYEKEE (reference sequence). The CDR3 DNA reads as TGTGCCAGCAGTCACCCGGTGGGGACTAGCGGAGGGGGTGCCGGGGAGCTGTTTTTT. This sequence encodes CASSHPVGTSGGGAGELFF.

The CDR3, as DNA: TGTGCCAGCAGCTTAGTTGGCAGAAACTATGGCTACACCTTC. As protein: CASSLVGRNYGYTF. The rearrangement joins TRBV11-2 to TRBJ1-2, with D uncertain. Trimming shortened V by 1 base and J by 2 bases, and 8 bases separated the two germline ends. The CDR3 has 14 amino acids. Germline lookup yields CDR1 SGHAT and CDR2 FQNNGV.

Ten or more counts support this clonotype. The chain is built from TRBV25-1 and TRBJ1-1; no definite D call. Germline lookup yields CDR1 MGHDK and CDR2 SYGVNS. Trimming took 5 bases from V and 0 from J, leaving 10 bases between them. The CDR3 loop spans 14 amino acids. The CDR3 DNA is TGTGCCAGCAGTCCCCCAGCTTTGAACACTGAAGCTTTCTTT. This codes for CASSPPALNTEAFF.